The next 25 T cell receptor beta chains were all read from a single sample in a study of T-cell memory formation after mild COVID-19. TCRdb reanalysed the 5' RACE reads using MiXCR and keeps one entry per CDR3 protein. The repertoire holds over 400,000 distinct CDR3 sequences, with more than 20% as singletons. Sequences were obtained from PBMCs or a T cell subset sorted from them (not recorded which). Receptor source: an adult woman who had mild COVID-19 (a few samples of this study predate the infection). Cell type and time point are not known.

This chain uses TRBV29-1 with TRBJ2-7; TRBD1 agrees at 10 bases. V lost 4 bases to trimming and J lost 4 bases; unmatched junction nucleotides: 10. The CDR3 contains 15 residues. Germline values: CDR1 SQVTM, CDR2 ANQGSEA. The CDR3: CSVVLSTGGGYEQYF. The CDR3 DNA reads TGCAGCGTTGTTCTATCGACAGGGGGCGGATACGAGCAGTACTTC.

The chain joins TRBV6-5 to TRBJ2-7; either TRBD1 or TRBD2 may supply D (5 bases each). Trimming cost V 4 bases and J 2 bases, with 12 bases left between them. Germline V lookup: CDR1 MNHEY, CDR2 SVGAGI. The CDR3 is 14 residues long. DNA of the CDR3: TGTGCCAGCAGTTCCGTGGGACCTACCTACGAGCAGTACTTC. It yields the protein CASSSVGPTYEQYF.

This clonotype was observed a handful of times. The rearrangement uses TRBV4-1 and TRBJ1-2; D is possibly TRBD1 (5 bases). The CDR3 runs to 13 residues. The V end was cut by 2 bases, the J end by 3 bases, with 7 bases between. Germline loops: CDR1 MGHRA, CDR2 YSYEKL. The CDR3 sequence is CASSQRQHYGYTF. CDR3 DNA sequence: TGCGCCAGCAGCCAACGACAGCACTATGGCTACACCTTC.

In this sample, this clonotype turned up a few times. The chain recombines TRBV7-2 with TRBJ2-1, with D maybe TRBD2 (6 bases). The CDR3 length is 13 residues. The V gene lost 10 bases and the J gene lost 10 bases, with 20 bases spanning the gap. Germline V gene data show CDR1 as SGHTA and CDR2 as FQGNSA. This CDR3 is CATGDSPRAEQFF. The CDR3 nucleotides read TGTGCCACCGGGGACTCCCCCAGAGCGGAGCAGTTCTTC.

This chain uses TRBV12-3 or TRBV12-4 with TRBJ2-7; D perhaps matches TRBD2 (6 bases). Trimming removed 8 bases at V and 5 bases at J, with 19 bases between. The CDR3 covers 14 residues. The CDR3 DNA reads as TGTGCCAGCTCCAATACCCGGGGGTATGACGAGCAGTACTTC. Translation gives CASSNTRGYDEQYF.

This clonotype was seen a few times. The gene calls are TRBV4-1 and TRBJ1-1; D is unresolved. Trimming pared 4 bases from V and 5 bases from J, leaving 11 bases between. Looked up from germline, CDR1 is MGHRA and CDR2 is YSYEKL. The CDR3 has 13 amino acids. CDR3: CASSPTPATEAFF. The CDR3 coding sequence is TGCGCCAGCAGCCCGACTCCCGCAACTGAAGCTTTCTTT.

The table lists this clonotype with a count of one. The CDR3 loop reads CASSDLDVRPQHF. The CDR3 DNA reads as TGTGCCAGCAGTGACTTAGATGTGCGGCCCCAGCATTTT. The chain is built from TRBV6-1 and TRBJ1-5; D is undetermined. Germline-derived CDR1 and CDR2 are MNHNS and SASEGT. V was cut by 3 bases and J by 9 bases, with 12 bases left in between. This CDR3 has 13 amino acids.

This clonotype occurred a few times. CDR3 DNA: TGTGCCAGCAGTGAAGTTCCAGGAAACACCGGGGAGCTGTTTTTT. Protein product: CASSEVPGNTGELFF. This chain connects TRBV2 to TRBJ2-2; the D is unclear. V lost 1 base to trimming and J lost 2 bases, with 8 bases between them. In germline, CDR1 is SNHLY, CDR2 FYNNEI. The CDR3 totals 15 residues.

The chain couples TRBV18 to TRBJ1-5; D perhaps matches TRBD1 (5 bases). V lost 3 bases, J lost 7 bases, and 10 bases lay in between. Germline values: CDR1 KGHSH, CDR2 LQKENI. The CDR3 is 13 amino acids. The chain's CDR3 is CASSPAGRQPQHF. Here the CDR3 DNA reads TGTGCCAGCTCACCGGCAGGGCGACAGCCCCAGCATTTT.

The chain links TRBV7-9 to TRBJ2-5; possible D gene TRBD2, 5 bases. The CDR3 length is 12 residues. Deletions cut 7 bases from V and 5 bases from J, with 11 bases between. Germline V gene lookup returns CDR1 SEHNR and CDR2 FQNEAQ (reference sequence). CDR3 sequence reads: CASNRPGETQYF. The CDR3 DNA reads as TGTGCCAGCAACCGCCCGGGGGAGACCCAGTACTTC.

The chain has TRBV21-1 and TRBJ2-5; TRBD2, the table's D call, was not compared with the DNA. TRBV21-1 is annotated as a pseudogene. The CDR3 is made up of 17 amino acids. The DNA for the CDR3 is TGTGCCAGCAGCAAAGAGGACATAGCAGGGACGGGAGAGACCCAGTACTTC. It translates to CASSKEDIAGTGETQYF.

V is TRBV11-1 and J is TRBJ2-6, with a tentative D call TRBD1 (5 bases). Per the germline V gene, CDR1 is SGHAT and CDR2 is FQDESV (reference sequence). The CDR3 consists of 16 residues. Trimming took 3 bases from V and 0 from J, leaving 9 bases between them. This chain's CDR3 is CASSFTGFSGANVLTF. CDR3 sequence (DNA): TGTGCCAGCAGCTTCACAGGATTCTCTGGGGCCAACGTCCTGACTTTC.

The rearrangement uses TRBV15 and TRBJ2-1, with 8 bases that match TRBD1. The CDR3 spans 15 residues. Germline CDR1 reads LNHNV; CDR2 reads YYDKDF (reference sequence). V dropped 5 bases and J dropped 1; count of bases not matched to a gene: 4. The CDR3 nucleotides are TGTGCCACCAGCCCTCGGACAGGGTCCTACAATGAGCAGTTCTTC. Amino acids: CATSPRTGSYNEQFF.

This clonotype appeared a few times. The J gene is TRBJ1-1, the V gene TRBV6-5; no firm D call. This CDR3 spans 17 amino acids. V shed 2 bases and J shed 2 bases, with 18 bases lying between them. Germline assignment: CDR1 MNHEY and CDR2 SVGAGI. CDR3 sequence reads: CASSYAHPAGANTEAFF. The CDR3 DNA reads TGTGCCAGCAGTTACGCCCATCCGGCCGGAGCAAACACTGAAGCTTTCTTT.

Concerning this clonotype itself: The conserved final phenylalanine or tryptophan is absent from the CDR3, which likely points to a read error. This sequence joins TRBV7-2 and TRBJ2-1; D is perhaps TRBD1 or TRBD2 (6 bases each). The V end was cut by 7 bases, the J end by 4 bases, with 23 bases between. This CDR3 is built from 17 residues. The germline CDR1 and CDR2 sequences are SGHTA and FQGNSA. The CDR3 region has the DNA TGTGCCAGCAACCCTCTTGGGGGGCCCCAAGGGTACAATGAGCAGTTCTTA. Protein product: CASNPLGGPQGYNEQFL.

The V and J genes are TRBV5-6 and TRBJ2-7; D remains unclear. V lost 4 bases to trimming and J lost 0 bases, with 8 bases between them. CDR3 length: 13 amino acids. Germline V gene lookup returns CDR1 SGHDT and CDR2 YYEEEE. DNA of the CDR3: TGTGCCAGCAGCATGACAAGCTCCTACGAGCAGTACTTC. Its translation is CASSMTSSYEQYF.

The CDR3 DNA is TGTGCCAGCTCACCACCTTGGGACGGTCAAGAGACCCAGTACTTC. It encodes CASSPPWDGQETQYF. V is TRBV18 and J is TRBJ2-5; D tentatively reads TRBD1 or TRBD2 (5 bases each). The CDR3 sequence is 15 residues long. Trimming removed 0 bases from V and 2 bases from J, with 10 bases in between. Per germline, CDR1 KGHSH and CDR2 LQKENI. Together with reference TRBV18 and TRBJ2-5, the CDR3 gives the full variable domain: NAGVMQNPRHLVRRRGQEARLRCSPMKGHSHVYWYRQLPEEGLKFMVYLQKENIIDESGMPKERFSAEFPKEGPSILRIQQVVRGDSAAYFCASSPPWDGQETQYFGPGTRLLVL.

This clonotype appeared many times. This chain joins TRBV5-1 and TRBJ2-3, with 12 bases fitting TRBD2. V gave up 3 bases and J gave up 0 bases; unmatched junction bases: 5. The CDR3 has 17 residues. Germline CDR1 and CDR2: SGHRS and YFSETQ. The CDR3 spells CASSSGTSGPSTDTQYF. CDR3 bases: TGCGCCAGCAGCTCTGGGACTAGCGGGCCTAGCACAGATACGCAGTATTTT.

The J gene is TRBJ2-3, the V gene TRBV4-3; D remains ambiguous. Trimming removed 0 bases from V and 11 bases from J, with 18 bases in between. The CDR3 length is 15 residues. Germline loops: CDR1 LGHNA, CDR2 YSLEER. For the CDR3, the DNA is TGCGCCAGCAGCCAAGAGAGTTCGACACCCCGTAGGCAGTATTTT. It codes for CASSQESSTPRRQYF.

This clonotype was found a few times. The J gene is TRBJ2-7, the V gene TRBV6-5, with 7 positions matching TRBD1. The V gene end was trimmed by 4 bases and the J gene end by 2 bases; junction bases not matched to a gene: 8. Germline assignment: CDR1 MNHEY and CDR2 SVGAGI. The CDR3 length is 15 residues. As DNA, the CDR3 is TGTGCCAGCAGTTCCCCGGGACAGCTAGCCTACGAGCAGTACTTC. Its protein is CASSSPGQLAYEQYF.

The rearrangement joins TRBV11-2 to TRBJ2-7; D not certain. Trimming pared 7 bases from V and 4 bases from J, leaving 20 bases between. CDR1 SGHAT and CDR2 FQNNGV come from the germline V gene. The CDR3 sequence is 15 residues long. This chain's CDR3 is CASTPTSVIGYEQYF. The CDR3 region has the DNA TGTGCCAGCACGCCCACCTCGGTTATTGGATACGAGCAGTACTTC.

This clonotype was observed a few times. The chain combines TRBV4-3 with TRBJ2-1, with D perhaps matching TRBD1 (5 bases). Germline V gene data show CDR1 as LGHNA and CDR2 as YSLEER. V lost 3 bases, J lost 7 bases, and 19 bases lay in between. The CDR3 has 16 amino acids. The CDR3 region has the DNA TGCGCCAGCAGCCACCTCGGACACGGAAAGGGGAATGAGCAGTTCTTC. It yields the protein CASSHLGHGKGNEQFF.

The CDR3 sequence: CASSPRQGTPGANVLTF. The CDR3 nucleotides read TGCGCCAGCAGCCCGAGACAGGGAACCCCTGGGGCCAACGTCCTGACTTTC. The V and J genes are TRBV5-1 and TRBJ2-6, with 7 bases aligning to TRBD1. With V trimmed by 4 bases and J by 2 bases, 9 bases remained unmatched. The CDR3 consists of 17 residues. Germline CDR1 is SGHRS and CDR2 is YFSETQ.

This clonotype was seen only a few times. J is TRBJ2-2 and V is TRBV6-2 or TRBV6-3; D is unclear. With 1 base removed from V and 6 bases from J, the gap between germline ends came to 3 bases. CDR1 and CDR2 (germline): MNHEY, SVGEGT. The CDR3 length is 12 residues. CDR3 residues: CASSYFAGELFF. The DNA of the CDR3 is TGTGCCAGCAGTTACTTCGCCGGGGAGCTGTTTTTT.

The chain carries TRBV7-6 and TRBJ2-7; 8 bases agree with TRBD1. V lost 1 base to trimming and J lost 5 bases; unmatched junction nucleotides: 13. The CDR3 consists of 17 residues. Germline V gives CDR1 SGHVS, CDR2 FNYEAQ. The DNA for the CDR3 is TGTGCCAGCAGCTTAGGGGTCCCGCCAGGGGGCTTGCACGAGCAGTACTTC. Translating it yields CASSLGVPPGGLHEQYF.